This T cell receptor beta chain was sequenced during a study of blood T cells in healthy people across ages. Together with a sample-barcoded 5' primer, a J-beta primer mix was included in a second PCR lasting roughly 6 to 12 cycles. Each CDR3 protein is one row after TCRdb ran MiXCR on the 5' RACE reads. The sample carries about 640,000 distinct CDR3 sequences, approximately 30% recorded once. In germline, CDR1 is MDHEN, CDR2 SYDVKM. This CDR3 spans 14 amino acids. About this clonotype itself: What it binds is not known. At one boundary the junction diverges from the germline segment, which might be a read error.

Findings of the study overall: Correlation between TCR beta diversity and naive T cell percentage was strong.

Sequenced: blood. This TCR came from an elderly woman in good health. The chain carries TRBV28 and TRBJ2-7; D is possibly TRBD1 (6 bases). CDR3 sequence: CASQAPGAKEIQYF. The CDR3 DNA reads TGCGCCTCCCAGGCCCCAGGGGCGAAAGAGATCCAGTACTTC.